Listed below are T cell receptor beta chains from one sample, sequenced in a study of follicular helper T cells after annual influenza vaccination. TCRdb keeps only in-frame clones here, not all; method: immunoSEQ multiplex PCR. This sample has more than 10,000 clones; more than 65% occur once, and the top ten carry approximately 0.96%. The specimen was CXCR5- memory CD4+ T cells sorted from blood, collected on the day of influenza vaccination. Receptor source: an adult who received the influenza vaccine. The CDR3 runs from the conserved cysteine through the conserved F or W. The D gene is left open where the match is weak. Size tells how often a clone was seen (once, few, many) or the class of an expanded clone, and some rows leave it out.

d_call	v_call	j_call	clone_size	cdr3_aa	cdr3_nt
TRBD1	TRBV29-1	TRBJ2-3	-	CSGGTGTVGYPDTQYF	TGCAGCGGTGGGACAGGGACCGTCGGCTACCCAGATACGCAGTATTTT
-	TRBV28	TRBJ2-2	-	CASSFARTATGELFF	TGTGCCAGCAGTTTTGCTCGGACGGCCACCGGGGAGCTGTTTTTT
-	TRBV5-6	TRBJ2-7	once	CASSLDAASEQYF	TGTGCCAGCAGCTTGGATGCCGCAAGCGAGCAGTACTTC
TRBD2	TRBV5-1	TRBJ2-7	-	CASSQGTSGIYEQYF	TGCGCCAGCAGCCAGGGGACTAGCGGGATCTACGAGCAGTACTTC
TRBD1	TRBV7-2	TRBJ1-4	-	CASSLETGRGEKLFF	TGTGCCAGCAGCTTAGAGACAGGGAGGGGTGAAAAACTGTTTTTT
-	TRBV21-1	TRBJ2-1	-	CASSDLSHSGRCNEQFF	TGTGCCAGCAGCGACCTGTCCCACAGCGGGAGGTGCAATGAGCAGTTCTTC
-	TRBV6-6	TRBJ1-3	-	CASSTGTYTIYF	TGTGCCAGCAGTACAGGGACTTACACCATATATTTT
-	TRBV14	TRBJ2-7	-	CASSQKGRSTVQLYF	TGTGCCAGCAGCCAGAAAGGTCGGTCCACAGTGCAATTATACTTC
-	TRBV6-5	TRBJ2-1	-	CASRGDGRSYNEQFF	TGTGCCAGCAGGGGTGACGGCCGCTCCTACAATGAGCAGTTCTTC
-	TRBV28	TRBJ2-7	-	CASSLSPPGNEQYF	TGTGCCAGCAGTTTATCCCCCCCGGGGAACGAGCAGTACTTC
TRBD1	TRBV11-3	TRBJ2-2	-	CASATGGMGTGELFF	TGTGCCAGCGCAACAGGGGGAATGGGTACCGGGGAGCTGTTTTTT
TRBD1	TRBV5-1	TRBJ1-1	-	CASSPGQMNTEAFF	TGCGCCAGCAGCCCGGGACAGATGAACACTGAAGCTTTCTTT
-	TRBV19	TRBJ2-2	-	CASTPGHTNTGELFF	TGTGCCAGTACACCGGGACACACGAACACCGGGGAGCTGTTTTTT
-	TRBV18	TRBJ2-2	-	CASSPPMGRTGELFF	TGTGCCAGCTCACCACCGATGGGACGCACCGGGGAGCTGTTTTTT
TRBD2	TRBV2	TRBJ2-3	-	CASTSGLAGDTDTQYF	TGTGCCAGCACCTCGGGACTAGCGGGGGACACAGATACGCAGTATTTT
-	TRBV7-9	TRBJ2-7	few	CASSFGQSYEQYF	TGTGCCAGCAGCTTCGGACAGTCCTACGAGCAGTACTTC
-	TRBV6-5	TRBJ2-7	-	CASSYDPGEPYEQYF	TGTGCCAGCAGTTACGACCCAGGGGAGCCATACGAGCAGTACTTC
-	TRBV19	TRBJ1-1	-	CASSSQGPLNTEAFF	TGTGCCAGTAGTTCGCAGGGGCCCCTGAACACTGAAGCTTTCTTT
TRBD1	TRBV11-2	TRBJ2-7	once	CASSLVLDRVSEQYF	TGTGCCAGCAGCTTAGTTCTTGACAGGGTGAGCGAGCAGTACTTC
TRBD2	TRBV7-2	TRBJ2-5	-	CASSLVGRGGPRETQYF	TGTGCCAGCAGCTTAGTGGGACGGGGGGGTCCCCGGGAGACCCAGTACTTC
TRBD1	TRBV19	TRBJ2-7	-	CARTGQNSYEQYF	TGTGCCAGAACGGGACAGAACTCCTACGAGCAGTACTTC
-	TRBV6-5	TRBJ1-2	-	CASSAMTTGKLSF	TGTGCCAGCAGTGCCATGACCACGGGAAAGTTGTCCTTC